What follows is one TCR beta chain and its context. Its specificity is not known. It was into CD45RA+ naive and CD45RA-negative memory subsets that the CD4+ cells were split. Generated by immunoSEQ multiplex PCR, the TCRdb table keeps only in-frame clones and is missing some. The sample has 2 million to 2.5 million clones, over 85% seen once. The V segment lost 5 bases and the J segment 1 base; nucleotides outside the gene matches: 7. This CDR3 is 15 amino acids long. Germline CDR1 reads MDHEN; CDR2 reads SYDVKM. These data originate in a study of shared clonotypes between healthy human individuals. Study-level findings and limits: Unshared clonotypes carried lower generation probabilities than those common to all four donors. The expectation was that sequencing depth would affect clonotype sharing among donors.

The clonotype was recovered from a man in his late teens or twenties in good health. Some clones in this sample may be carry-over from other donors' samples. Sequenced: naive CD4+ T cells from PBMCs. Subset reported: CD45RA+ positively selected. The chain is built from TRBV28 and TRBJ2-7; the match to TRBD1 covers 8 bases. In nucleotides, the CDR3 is TGTGCCAGCAGTGGCGCCGGGACAGGATCCTACGAGCAGTACTTC. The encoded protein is CASSGAGTGSYEQYF.